This T cell receptor beta chain derives from a study of T cells in women clearing cervical HPV infection. As for the study in general: Case blood was drawn when the lesion was first found; control blood after infection became undetectable.

TCRdb keeps only in-frame clones here, not all; method: immunoSEQ multiplex PCR. The sample totals about 29,000 clones. Details on this clone: Read sequence stops 3 residues before the CDR3 end, and the germline J gene provides the missing end.

The V end was cut by 1 base, the J end by 4 bases, with 11 bases between. This CDR3 is 15 amino acids long. Germline CDR1 reads GTSNPN; CDR2 reads SVGIG (reference sequence). The source of this sequence is a woman aged 18 to 75 with a cervical HPV16 infection that either progressed to CIN3+ or cleared (not recorded which). Input material: blood buffy coat. This sequence joins TRBV30 and TRBJ2-6; D is uncertain. The sequenced part of the CDR3 DNA is TGTGCCTGGAGTGCGAACAGACCAGGGGCCAACGTC. Translated: CAWSANRPGANV. The complete CDR3 sequence is CAWSANRPGANVLTF.